This T cell receptor beta chain was recorded in a study of blood T cell repertoires in COVID-19. Those who participated ranged in age from roughly 18 to 90 years and resided in about two dozen US areas. This table comes from immunoSEQ multiplex PCR, and its TCRdb copy is limited to in-frame clones, with some not included. The sample records under 300,000 clones, about 89% being singletons. This receptor was obtained from a woman aged 18-29 years who had recovered from COVID-19. Sequencing was performed on PBMCs or T cells enriched from blood (not recorded which).

CDR3 residues: CASSAGQGGQPQHF. CDR3 DNA sequence: TGTGCCAGTAGTGCAGGACAGGGTGGTCAGCCCCAGCATTTT. The chain combines TRBV19 with TRBJ1-5; TRBD1 agrees at 8 bases. The CDR3 extends over 14 amino acids. V trimming: 5 bases; J trimming: 6 bases; junction bases outside the gene matches: 6. CDR1 is LNHDA, CDR2 SQIVND, per germline (reference sequence).